This T cell receptor (beta chain) was identified in a study of CD8 T cells in ankylosing spondylitis. Study-level points and caveats: A TCR beta motif of several highly homologous variants appeared characteristic of ankylosing spondylitis blood. Enrichment of disease-linked clones was reportedly significant in matched ankylosing spondylitis synovial fluid.

This clonotype was seen more than once but under ten times. Its antigen is still unknown. Via MiXCR, TCRdb re-called the 5' RACE reads, giving one row per CDR3 protein. The profile shows 300,000 to 350,000 distinct CDR3 sequences, approximately 15% of them singletons. Germline V gene data show CDR1 as DFQATT and CDR2 as SNEGSKA (reference sequence). Losses at the gene ends were 3 bases for V and 6 bases for J; bases not matched to a gene: 6. This CDR3 is 14 amino acids long. The clonotype originates from a male donor with ankylosing spondylitis or in good health (not recorded which). Sample: blood, either unsorted or a sorted T cell fraction (not recorded which). The rearrangement joins TRBV20-1 to TRBJ2-2, with 8 bases matching TRBD2. In DNA, the CDR3 is TGCAGTGCTAGTGCGGGAGGACGTGCCGGGGAGCTGTTTTTT. Protein product: CSASAGGRAGELFF.